This TCR beta chain was sequenced in a study of blood T cell repertoires in COVID-19. Across the study: In each case, the material was cDNA or gDNA derived from T cells, B-cell-depleted T cells, or PBMCs.

With 5 bases removed from V and 1 base from J, the gap between germline ends came to 11 bases. This CDR3 is 14 amino acids long. The germline V gene encodes CDR1 SGHRS and CDR2 YFSETQ. Using immunoSEQ multiplex PCR, the repertoire was profiled, and TCRdb retains in-frame clones only, with some absent. The sample yields about 220,000 clones, about 79% seen once. The clonotype was recovered from a man in his fifties with active or convalescent COVID-19. Sequenced sample: peripheral blood. This sequence joins TRBV5-1 and TRBJ2-3; D not resolved. In DNA, the CDR3 is TGCGCCAGCAGTCGGGTCATGGGCACAGATACGCAGTATTTT. Translation gives CASSRVMGTDTQYF.